The entry that follows covers one T cell receptor beta chain sequence. This CDR3 region has 14 residues. The germline V gene encodes CDR1 SGHTA and CDR2 FQGNSA. V lost 5 bases to trimming and J lost 7 bases, with 15 bases between them. The data are from a study of shared clonotypes between healthy human individuals. For every subset, genomic DNA was evenly distributed across several immunoSEQ plates. It was around 320 ng DNA, about 30,000 T cell genomes, that went into each replicate PCR of unsorted PBMC. Study processing details: Filtering differed for immunoSEQ, which gave only junction sequences without quality scores. TCRdb's copy holds only in-frame clones and misses some; the assay was immunoSEQ multiplex PCR. V, J and clone size derive from that table, while D and trimming were established from the DNA sequence. The table records approximately 480,000 clones, about 75% of them present only once.

The clonotype originates from a woman aged 40 to 55 in good health. Some clones in this sample may be carry-over from other donors' samples. The specimen sequenced was PBMCs. V and J are TRBV7-2 and TRBJ2-1; D may be TRBD2 (5 bases). This CDR3 reads CASSPPGSRNEQFF. The CDR3, as DNA: TGTGCCAGCAGCCCCCCGGGGTCTCGGAATGAGCAGTTCTTC. The complete variable domain, with remaining parts taken from reference TRBV7-2 and TRBJ2-1, reads GAGVSQSPSNKVTEKGKDVELRCDPISGHTALYWYRQSLGQGLEFLIYFQGNSAPDKSGLPSDRFSAERTGGSVSTLTIQRTQQEDSAVYLCASSPPGSRNEQFFGPGTRLTVL.